The 17 T cell receptor beta chains presented below share a single source sample, sequenced in a study of Tregs in tolerant kidney transplant recipients. Data came from immunoSEQ multiplex PCR; TCRdb stores just in-frame clones and leaves some out. The sample holds approximately 100,000 clones; approximately 93% are singletons and the top ten take 0.46%. The sequencing used CD4+ T cells from blood, collected before the transplant. The receptor set was obtained from a human donor who received a combined kidney and bone marrow transplant.

V is TRBV7-6 and J is TRBJ2-7; D is undetermined. This CDR3 spans 13 amino acids. Deletions cut 1 base from V and 6 bases from J, with 10 bases between. The germline gives CDR1 SGHVS, CDR2 FNYEAQ. Here the CDR3 reads CASSLDRVGEQYF. CDR3 coding DNA: TGTGCCAGCAGCTTAGATCGGGTGGGCGAGCAGTACTTC.

The chain uses TRBV7-3 and TRBJ2-2; maybe TRBD2 (5 bases). The CDR3 runs 16 residues. Germline V gene data show CDR1 as SGHTA and CDR2 as FQGTGA. V was shortened by 5 bases and J by 2 bases, with 15 bases between the two germline ends. The CDR3 loop reads CASSPARLANTGELFF. CDR3 bases: TGTGCCAGCAGCCCGGCGCGGCTAGCCAACACCGGGGAGCTGTTTTTT.

This chain links TRBV6-1 with TRBJ1-2, with D possibly matching TRBD1 (5 bases). The germline gives CDR1 MNHNS, CDR2 SASEGT. V shed 7 bases and J shed 2 bases, with 14 bases lying between them. The CDR3 totals 14 residues. The CDR3 is CASTKRNRNYGYTF. The DNA of the CDR3 is TGTGCCAGCACCAAAAGGAACAGGAACTATGGCTACACCTTC.

The table lists this clone with a count of one. The chain links TRBV5-1 to TRBJ2-2; TRBD1 matches 8 bases. The CDR3 extends over 16 amino acids. Germline V gene lookup returns CDR1 SGHRS and CDR2 YFSETQ. V lost 3 bases to trimming and J lost 1 base; unmatched junction nucleotides: 5. CDR3 in amino acids: CASSSQGARNTGELFF. In DNA, the CDR3 is TGCGCCAGCAGCTCCCAGGGGGCTCGGAACACCGGGGAGCTGTTTTTT.

J is TRBJ2-1 and V is TRBV11-3, with TRBD1 matching 7 bases. CDR1 and CDR2 from the germline V gene are SGHNT and YENEEA. The CDR3 has 15 amino acids. The ends lost 5 bases at V and 3 bases at J; junction bases unmatched: 7. CDR3 sequence reads: CASSKKGAGYNEQFF. As DNA, the CDR3 is TGTGCCAGCAGCAAGAAGGGGGCGGGCTACAATGAGCAGTTCTTC.

This sequence joins TRBV9 and TRBJ1-2; D ambiguous. The CDR3 runs to 13 residues. CDR1 and CDR2 (germline): SGDLS, YYNGEE. Deletions cut 0 bases from V and 10 bases from J, with 13 bases between. The CDR3 coding sequence is TGTGCCAGCAGCGTAGGACTAGAACTTGACTACACCTTC. Protein sequence: CASSVGLELDYTF.

CDR3 in DNA: TGCGCCAGCAGCCAGGGACTAGCGGAAGAGACCCAGTACTTC. This encodes CASSQGLAEETQYF. This sequence joins TRBV4-1 and TRBJ2-5; 11 bases match TRBD2. Germline CDR1 MGHRA, CDR2 YSYEKL. V trimming: 3 bases; J trimming: 3 bases; junction bases outside the gene matches: 0. The CDR3 is 14 amino acids.

The CDR3 loop reads CASSLDGQGGLYGYTF. In DNA form, the CDR3 reads TGTGCCAGCAGCTTAGATGGGCAGGGTGGCCTCTATGGCTACACCTTC. The chain employs TRBV7-9 and TRBJ1-2, with D possibly matching TRBD1 (5 bases). V was trimmed by 1 base and J by 4 bases, leaving 16 bases between them. CDR3 size: 16 residues. Germline V gene data show CDR1 as SEHNR and CDR2 as FQNEAQ (reference sequence).

V usage is TRBV27 and J usage is TRBJ1-3; weak D call: TRBD1 (6 bases). The germline V gene encodes CDR1 MNHEY and CDR2 SMNVEV (reference sequence). This CDR3 is built from 17 residues. V lost 1 base to trimming and J lost 2 bases, with 15 bases between them. The CDR3 protein is CASSLYTPGAAGNTIYF. CDR3 bases: TGTGCCAGCAGTTTATACACCCCAGGGGCCGCTGGAAACACCATATATTTT.

A remark on this clone: One junction end disagrees with the germline gene, perhaps due to a read error. The genes are TRBV14 and TRBJ1-2, with 7 bases fitting TRBD1. Per germline, CDR1 SGHDN and CDR2 FVKESK. This CDR3 region has 15 residues. As DNA, the CDR3 is TGTGCCAGCAGCCTTGGGACAGCGACTAACTATGGCTACCCCTTC. It specifies CASSLGTATNYGYPF.

This clone has only one observation. The rearrangement links TRBV5-1 to TRBJ2-3; 12 positions agree with TRBD2. Germline V gives CDR1 SGHRS, CDR2 YFSETQ. The CDR3 sequence is 16 residues long. Trimming removed 3 bases from V and 2 bases from J; junction bases left unmatched: 4. The CDR3 sequence is CASSSGLAGYTDTQYF. The CDR3 coding sequence is TGCGCCAGCAGCTCCGGACTAGCGGGGTACACAGATACGCAGTATTTT. Full variable domain (missing parts from reference TRBV5-1 and TRBJ2-3): KAGVTQTPRYLIKTRGQQVTLSCSPISGHRSVSWYQQTPGQGLQFLFEYFSETQRNKGNFPGRFSGRQFSNSRSEMNVSTLELGDSALYLCASSSGLAGYTDTQYFGPGTRLTVL.

The sample holds a few counts of this clone. V usage is TRBV18 and J usage is TRBJ1-3; D not certain. The germline V gene encodes CDR1 KGHSH and CDR2 LQKENI. V shed 2 bases and J shed 2 bases, with 7 bases lying between them. This CDR3 contains 14 residues. CDR3 nucleotides: TGTGCCAGCTCACCAAGGGAGACTGGAAACACCATATATTTT. Its translation is CASSPRETGNTIYF.

The chain joins TRBV7-3 to TRBJ2-1; 14 bases are a match to TRBD2. The CDR3 loop spans 17 amino acids. Germline V gene data show CDR1 as SGHTA and CDR2 as FQGTGA. Trimming removed 5 bases from V and 4 bases from J; junction bases left unmatched: 7. This CDR3 reads CASSLPGLAGEYNEQFF. CDR3 in DNA: TGTGCCAGCAGCCTCCCGGGACTAGCGGGGGAGTACAATGAGCAGTTCTTC.

This chain's CDR3 is CASSYQGGNYGYTF. In DNA, the CDR3 is TGTGCCAGCAGCTACCAGGGGGGAAACTATGGCTACACCTTC. The chain is built from TRBV5-4 and TRBJ1-2; 7 bases fit TRBD1. The CDR3 is 14 amino acids. J was trimmed by 2 bases and V by 3 bases; bases with no gene match: 4. Germline lookup yields CDR1 SGHNT and CDR2 YYREEE (reference sequence). The full variable domain, in which reference TRBV5-4 and TRBJ1-2 provide the parts outside the CDR3, is ETGVTQSPTHLIKTRGQQVTLRCSSQSGHNTVSWYQQALGQGPQFIFQYYREEENGRGNFPPRFSGLQFPNYSSELNVNALELDDSALYLCASSYQGGNYGYTFGSGTRLTVV.

CDR3 in DNA: TGCGCCAGCAGCCGTCGACAGGCGGATAATGAAAAACTGTTTTTT. This gives the protein CASSRRQADNEKLFF. V usage is TRBV4-3 and J usage is TRBJ1-4; TRBD1 is a possible D gene (6 bases). Germline V gives CDR1 LGHNA, CDR2 YSLEER. This CDR3 has 15 amino acids. The V and J ends lost 4 bases and 4 bases respectively, with 13 bases between them.

The rearrangement links TRBV5-1 to TRBJ1-5, with 7 nucleotides matching TRBD1. The CDR3 loop spans 15 amino acids. Germline CDR1 is SGHRS and CDR2 is YFSETQ. J was trimmed by 5 bases and V by 1 base; bases with no gene match: 6. As DNA, the CDR3 is TGCGCCAGCAGCTTGTCGGGACAGAGTCATCAGCCCCAGCATTTT. Amino acids: CASSLSGQSHQPQHF.

The chain combines TRBV6-1 with TRBJ1-1; 7 nucleotides match TRBD1. The CDR3 has 15 amino acids. Germline CDR1 is MNHNS and CDR2 is SASEGT. V shed 6 bases, J shed 8 bases, and the junction held 15 bases outside the gene matches. The chain's CDR3 is CASSSSSRDRQEAFF. The CDR3 DNA sequence: TGTGCCAGCAGCTCATCATCCCGGGACAGACAAGAAGCTTTCTTT.